One and the same sample provided the 2 T cell receptor beta chains below, sequenced in a study of blood T cell repertoires in COVID-19. Clones were sequenced by immunoSEQ multiplex PCR, and TCRdb holds only the in-frame ones, with some missing. Here the sample spans 300,000 to 400,000 clones, around 90% being singletons. The specimen sequenced was peripheral blood. The origin of the receptors is a man aged 30 to 39 with COVID-19, enrolled during active disease.

This chain's CDR3 is CASSHGLALQETQYF. The CDR3 DNA sequence: TGTGCCAGTAGCCACGGTCTAGCGCTCCAAGAGACCCAGTACTTC. This sequence joins TRBV19 and TRBJ2-5; maybe TRBD2 (6 bases). V gave up 6 bases and J gave up 1 base, with 15 bases separating them. This CDR3 is 15 amino acids long. Germline V gives CDR1 LNHDA, CDR2 SQIVND (reference sequence).

The chain recombines TRBV9 with TRBJ2-2; D perhaps matches TRBD1 (5 bases). Germline values: CDR1 SGDLS, CDR2 YYNGEE. There are 15 residues in the CDR3. V gave up 2 bases and J gave up 1 base, with 9 bases separating them. The CDR3 bases are TGTGCCAGCAGCGTGACAGTGGGGAACACCGGGGAGCTGTTTTTT. This gives the protein CASSVTVGNTGELFF.